The 20 T cell receptor beta chains given below trace back to one sample, sequenced in a study of monozygotic twins with cystic fibrosis. The protocol was immunoSEQ multiplex PCR, while the TCRdb copy is restricted to in-frame clones and leaves out a portion. The sample holds tens of thousands of clones, approximately 84% seen once. The sample consisted of blood. These receptors all come from a girl aged 2 to 10 with cystic fibrosis.

V is TRBV18 and J is TRBJ1-2; D is ambiguous. Trimming cost V 0 bases and J 0 bases, with 8 bases left between them. The germline CDR1 and CDR2 sequences are KGHSH and LQKENI. There are 15 residues in the CDR3. The CDR3 is CASSPPNRPNYGYTF. DNA of the CDR3: TGTGCCAGCTCACCACCGAATCGGCCTAACTATGGCTACACCTTC.

This chain uses TRBV5-1 with TRBJ1-4; D remains unclear. The germline V gene encodes CDR1 SGHRS and CDR2 YFSETQ. The CDR3 runs 13 residues. Trimming left V 3 bases short and J 10 bases short, with 13 bases between. The CDR3 coding sequence is TGCGCCAGCAGCTCCGACCCCGGCGGAAAACTGTTTTTT. It translates to CASSSDPGGKLFF.

The chain carries TRBV7-6 and TRBJ1-4; D is perhaps TRBD1 (5 bases). Germline CDR1 and CDR2: SGHVS and FNYEAQ. The CDR3 sequence is 15 residues long. V was shortened by 5 bases and J by 4 bases, with 14 bases between the two germline ends. CDR3 sequence reads: CASSPRGPYNEKLFF. CDR3 bases: TGTGCCAGCAGCCCCCGGGGACCCTATAATGAAAAACTGTTTTTT.

The chain links TRBV7-2 to TRBJ1-4; the D is unclear. CDR3 length: 13 amino acids. Trimming removed 5 bases from V and 6 bases from J, with 10 bases in between. Germline V CDR1 and CDR2: SGHTA, FQGNSA. Here the CDR3 DNA reads TGTGCCAGCAGCCGTCGTCCGGATGAAAAACTGTTTTTT. Amino acids: CASSRRPDEKLFF.

The CDR3 loop reads CASHRTGGSGANVLTF. The CDR3 nucleotides are TGTGCCAGCCATAGGACAGGGGGCTCTGGGGCCAACGTCCTGACTTTC. The chain combines TRBV7-2 with TRBJ2-6; 10 bases align to TRBD1. Germline-derived CDR1 and CDR2 are SGHTA and FQGNSA. V dropped 8 bases and J dropped 0; count of bases not matched to a gene: 4. CDR3 length: 16 residues.

This clone was counted only a few times. This chain links TRBV5-8 with TRBJ2-5; D is tentatively TRBD1 or TRBD2 (5 bases each). Between the trimmed V and J ends, which lost 2 bases and 6 bases, there was a span of 20 bases. CDR3 length: 16 amino acids. Germline-derived CDR1 and CDR2 are SGHTS and YDEGEE. The CDR3, as DNA: TGTGCCAGCAGCTTAGAATTGGGGGTTAGCGTGCAGACCCAGTACTTC. Its translation: CASSLELGVSVQTQYF.

The chain links TRBV30 to TRBJ2-5, with TRBD2 identical over 13 bases. The germline V gene has CDR1 GTSNPN and CDR2 SVGIG (reference sequence). V was pared by 0 bases and J by 2 bases, with 0 bases of the junction left unmatched. This CDR3 contains 15 residues. CDR3 in DNA: TGTGCCTGGAGTGTACTAGCGGGGGGGCAAGAGACCCAGTACTTC. Amino acid sequence: CAWSVLAGGQETQYF.

This clone was detected only once. V is TRBV27 and J is TRBJ2-5, with TRBD2 identical over 12 bases. Per germline, CDR1 MNHEY and CDR2 SMNVEV (reference sequence). The CDR3 consists of 15 residues. V was clipped by 6 bases and J by 4 bases; unmatched bases: 6. The CDR3, as DNA: TGTGCCAGCAGCCCAGGACTAGCGGGGCTAGAGACCCAGTACTTC. Translated, it gives CASSPGLAGLETQYF.

The CDR3 DNA reads TGTGCCAGCAGCTTGCCTAGCTTGTACCAAGAGACCCAGTACTTC. Translation gives CASSLPSLYQETQYF. V usage is TRBV7-8 and J usage is TRBJ2-5; weak D call: TRBD2 (5 bases). CDR1 SGHVS and CDR2 FQNEAQ come from the germline V gene. CDR3 size: 15 residues. The germline V and J ends were trimmed by 3 bases and 0 bases, with 11 bases remaining between them.

The chain joins TRBV4-3 to TRBJ2-1; 8 bases fit TRBD2. Trimming took 0 bases from V and 9 from J; bases not matched to a gene: 7. Germline V gives CDR1 LGHNA, CDR2 YSLEER. The CDR3 spans 15 residues. Written as DNA, the CDR3 is TGCGCCAGCAGCCAAGACGCGCGGGGGGCGGTTGAGCAGTTCTTC. This gives the protein CASSQDARGAVEQFF.

This chain connects TRBV6-5 to TRBJ1-2; D unclear. CDR3 length: 14 residues. Trimming left V 0 bases short and J 3 bases short, with 8 bases between. Per the germline V gene, CDR1 is MNHEY and CDR2 is SVGAGI. Written as DNA, the CDR3 is TGTGCCAGCAGTTACTCCGGGGTGGACTATGGCTACACCTTC. Encoded protein: CASSYSGVDYGYTF.

The genes are TRBV2 and TRBJ2-7, with a weak D call TRBD1 (6 bases). In germline, CDR1 is SNHLY, CDR2 FYNNEI. Trimming shortened V by 6 bases and J by 3 bases, and 15 bases separated the two germline ends. The CDR3 is 14 amino acids. CDR3 DNA: TGTGCCAGCAGGACAGGCCCTACTATCTACGAGCAGTACTTC. Protein: CASRTGPTIYEQYF.

V is TRBV5-1 and J is TRBJ1-3; D possibly corresponds to TRBD1 (5 bases). The CDR3 is 15 amino acids. Germline V gene lookup returns CDR1 SGHRS and CDR2 YFSETQ. Trimming took 2 bases from V and 5 from J, leaving 14 bases between them. CDR3 sequence (DNA): TGCGCCAGCAGCTTAGGAGGGTCGGGGCGAAACACCATATATTTT. This gives the protein CASSLGGSGRNTIYF.

This clone was detected once. This rearrangement joins TRBV5-4 to TRBJ1-1; 7 nucleotides agree with TRBD1. From germline, CDR1 is SGHNT and CDR2 YYREEE (reference sequence). There are 14 residues in the CDR3. V was clipped by 0 bases and J by 6 bases; unmatched bases: 5. The CDR3 coding sequence is TGTGCCAGCAGCTTGGCCGGCAGGGGGGCTGAAGCTTTCTTT. Its translation: CASSLAGRGAEAFF.

The chain couples TRBV18 to TRBJ1-6; no firm D call. Germline loops: CDR1 KGHSH, CDR2 LQKENI. Trimming shortened V by 3 bases and J by 9 bases, and 12 bases separated the two germline ends. CDR3 length equals 14 residues. CDR3 bases: TGTGCCAGCTCACCTTCGGCAGGCGGTTCACCCCTCCACTTT. This gives the protein CASSPSAGGSPLHF.

The DNA of the CDR3 is TGTGCCACCAGCAGAGGGGGGGATGCCAGCAACACCATATATTTT. This sequence encodes CATSRGGDASNTIYF. The rearrangement links TRBV15 to TRBJ1-3, with D perhaps matching TRBD1 (5 bases). The CDR3 extends over 15 amino acids. Germline V CDR1 and CDR2: LNHNV, YYDKDF (reference sequence). Trimming pared 1 base from V and 7 bases from J, leaving 14 bases between.

This chain uses TRBV7-2 with TRBJ1-2; TRBD1 agrees at 9 bases. V lost 3 bases, J lost 5 bases, and 4 bases stayed unmatched. The CDR3 has 14 amino acids. Per germline, CDR1 SGHTA and CDR2 FQGNSA. The DNA of the CDR3 is TGTGCCAGCAGCTTGGGGACAGGGTTATATGGCTACACCTTC. Its protein is CASSLGTGLYGYTF.

The CDR3 reads CASSPPSSRTPYEQYF. CDR3 in DNA: TGTGCCAGCAGCCCCCCGTCCTCTAGAACCCCCTACGAGCAGTACTTC. The rearrangement uses TRBV7-2 and TRBJ2-7; D is unresolved. Germline CDR1 SGHTA, CDR2 FQGNSA. This CDR3 contains 16 residues. The V and J ends lost 5 bases and 2 bases respectively, with 19 bases between them. The full variable domain, completed using reference TRBV7-2 and TRBJ2-7, is GAGVSQSPSNKVTEKGKDVELRCDPISGHTALYWYRQSLGQGLEFLIYFQGNSAPDKSGLPSDRFSAERTGGSVSTLTIQRTQQEDSAVYLCASSPPSSRTPYEQYFGPGTRLTVT.

This chain uses TRBV13 with TRBJ2-4, with D possibly TRBD1 on 5 matching bases. CDR1 PRHDT and CDR2 FYEKMQ come from the germline V gene (reference sequence). The CDR3 sequence is 15 residues long. V was shortened by 0 bases and J by 0 bases, with 6 bases between the two germline ends. CDR3 region: CASSLGTVAKNIQYF. CDR3 nucleotide sequence: TGTGCCAGCAGCTTAGGGACAGTAGCCAAAAACATTCAGTACTTC.

This chain connects TRBV4-3 to TRBJ1-2, with 7 positions matching TRBD1. J was trimmed by 8 bases and V by 0 bases; bases with no gene match: 3. The CDR3 is 13 residues long. In germline, CDR1 is LGHNA, CDR2 YSLEER. CDR3 bases: TGCGCCAGCAGCCAAGAGGAGGGGGCGGGCTACACCTTC. It is translated as CASSQEEGAGYTF.